Presented here are 27 T cell receptor beta chains from one specimen sequenced in a study of T cells in Graves' hyperthyroidism and ophthalmopathy. The investigators amplified TCR beta CDR3 regions from RNA transcripts. Initially, a first-round RT-PCR of the TCR CDR3 employed the HTBI primer set. From the multiplex PCR reads, TCRdb called clonotypes with MiXCR, one entry per CDR3 protein. The table lists approximately 610,000 distinct CDR3 sequences, roughly 14% of them singletons, with around 4.1% in the top ten. Sample: blood. The receptors shown here come from a woman aged 35 to 49 with Graves' ophthalmopathy.

This clonotype was picked up a small number of times. The V and J genes are TRBV28 and TRBJ2-3, with TRBD2 matching 12 bases. Germline lookup yields CDR1 MDHEN and CDR2 SYDVKM. The CDR3 is 18 amino acids. The ends lost 5 bases at V and 3 bases at J; junction bases unmatched: 12. CDR3 sequence: CASSPYLLTSGRTDTQYF. The CDR3 bases are TGTGCCAGCAGTCCATATCTCTTGACTAGCGGGAGAACAGATACGCAGTATTTT.

This clonotype was seen repeatedly, ten times or more. The chain uses TRBV12-3 or TRBV12-4 and TRBJ2-4, with D perhaps TRBD1 (5 bases). CDR3 length equals 16 residues. The V end lost 0 bases, the J end lost 7 bases, and 16 bases lay between the germline ends. In DNA form, the CDR3 reads TGTGCCAGCAGTTTAGCGCCCCAGGGATTGCGGAACATTCAGTACTTC. Translating gives CASSLAPQGLRNIQYF.

To note about this clonotype: Possible read error: a much larger clone is one base away. The chain carries TRBV29-1 and TRBJ1-1; D gene unclear. The ends were cut back, 3 bases at V and 0 bases at J, with 5 bases in the middle. This CDR3 is built from 12 residues. CDR1 SQVTM and CDR2 ANQGSEA come from the germline V gene. Here the CDR3 reads CSVDRVNTEAFF. DNA for the CDR3: TGCAGCGTTGATAGGGTGAACACTGAAGCTTTCTTT.

This clonotype showed up many times. The rearrangement joins TRBV28 to TRBJ1-1, with a possible D match to TRBD1 (5 bases). Per germline, CDR1 MDHEN and CDR2 SYDVKM. V lost 6 bases to trimming and J lost 8 bases, with 10 bases between them. The CDR3 sequence is 11 residues long. The CDR3 coding sequence is TGTGCCAGCAGGCTCCGGGACGAAGCTTTCTTT. This encodes CASRLRDEAFF.

On this clonotype itself: A much larger clone sits a single nucleotide away, making a read error possible. The conserved final phenylalanine or tryptophan is absent from the CDR3, which likely points to a read error. This chain links TRBV6-1 with TRBJ1-3; 7 positions match TRBD1. The germline CDR1 and CDR2 sequences are MNHNS and SASEGT. Trimming at V came to 8 bases and at J to 2 bases, leaving 6 bases not matched to a gene. The CDR3 is made up of 14 amino acids. The CDR3 DNA follows: TGTGCCAGCGGAACAGGGGATCCTGGAAACACCATATATTTG. Translation: CASGTGDPGNTIYL.

V usage is TRBV12-3 or TRBV12-4 and J usage is TRBJ1-1; tentatively, D is TRBD1 (5 bases). This CDR3 is built from 13 residues. Trimming cost V 7 bases and J 5 bases, with 14 bases left between them. The CDR3 region is CASTTGGWTEAFF. Here the CDR3 DNA reads TGTGCCAGCACTACCGGGGGTTGGACTGAAGCTTTCTTT.

This clonotype occurred many times. The J gene is TRBJ1-1, the V gene TRBV30; the D is unclear. The CDR3 spans 13 residues. Germline V gene data show CDR1 as GTSNPN and CDR2 as SVGIG (reference sequence). Trimming removed 1 base at V and 1 base at J, with 7 bases between. The CDR3 protein is CAWSESENTEAFF. The CDR3 DNA follows: TGTGCCTGGAGTGAATCAGAGAACACTGAAGCTTTCTTT.

This clonotype has a count of ten or more. This chain connects TRBV28 to TRBJ1-3, with D unclear. Germline values: CDR1 MDHEN, CDR2 SYDVKM. The CDR3 extends over 15 amino acids. Trimming pared 5 bases from V and 0 bases from J, leaving 11 bases between. The DNA of the CDR3 is TGTGCCAGCAGTCCCTACATCTACTCTGGAAACACCATATATTTT. Protein sequence: CASSPYIYSGNTIYF.

This clonotype was recorded many times. The chain combines TRBV5-1 with TRBJ2-7, with 12 bases aligning to TRBD2. The germline V gene encodes CDR1 SGHRS and CDR2 YFSETQ. CDR3 length: 15 amino acids. V lost 4 bases and J lost 2; bases outside the gene matches: 4. In DNA, the CDR3 is TGCGCCAGCAGCGGCCGACTAGCGGGAGCCTACGAGCAGTACTTC. This sequence encodes CASSGRLAGAYEQYF. The full variable domain, in which reference TRBV5-1 and TRBJ2-7 provide the parts outside the CDR3, is KAGVTQTPRYLIKTRGQQVTLSCSPISGHRSVSWYQQTPGQGLQFLFEYFSETQRNKGNFPGRFSGRQFSNSRSEMNVSTLELGDSALYLCASSGRLAGAYEQYFGPGTRLTVT.

In this sample, this clonotype turned up a few times. The chain carries TRBV4-1 and TRBJ1-1; tentative D call: TRBD1 (6 bases). Trimming shortened V by 4 bases and J by 2 bases, and 20 bases separated the two germline ends. CDR1 and CDR2 from the germline V gene are MGHRA and YSYEKL. The CDR3 runs to 17 residues. The CDR3 DNA follows: TGCGCCAGCAGCCCTGGGGGTCGGGTGGACAGAAACACTGAAGCTTTCTTT. Translated: CASSPGGRVDRNTEAFF.

This clonotype was seen many times. The V call is TRBV19, the J call TRBJ1-2, with 10 bases matching TRBD1. V lost 3 bases and J lost 6; bases outside the gene matches: 1. The CDR3 has 13 amino acids. Germline V gene sequence: CDR1 LNHDA, CDR2 SQIVND (reference sequence). CDR3 loop: CASSIGTGDGYTF. The CDR3 DNA is TGTGCCAGTAGTATCGGGACAGGGGATGGCTACACCTTC.

This clonotype was seen repeatedly, ten times or more. V is TRBV28 and J is TRBJ1-5, with D possibly matching TRBD1 (6 bases). V was shortened by 7 bases and J by 1 base, with 11 bases between the two germline ends. CDR3 size: 14 residues. The germline V gene has CDR1 MDHEN and CDR2 SYDVKM. CDR3 DNA: TGTGCCAGCAAATGGGGGGGCAGCAATCAGCCCCAGCATTTT. It encodes CASKWGGSNQPQHF.

This chain uses TRBV9 with TRBJ1-1; TRBD1 is a possible D gene (5 bases). The CDR3 spans 14 residues. Trimming shortened V by 4 bases and J by 1 base, and 11 bases separated the two germline ends. Germline CDR1 reads SGDLS; CDR2 reads YYNGEE. The CDR3 DNA sequence: TGTGCCAGCAGCCCCCGGGGGAAGAACACTGAAGCTTTCTTT. The encoded protein is CASSPRGKNTEAFF.

This clonotype appeared a few times. A read error may account for a junction end that differs from germline. The CDR3 DNA sequence: TGTGCCAGCAGTGGCCCGCTCGTGACCCGGGTTTTC. It specifies CASSGPLVTRVF. V and J are TRBV2 and TRBJ1-2; D gene uncertain. The CDR3 covers 12 residues. The germline CDR1 and CDR2 sequences are SNHLY and FYNNEI. The variable domain in full, completed from reference TRBV2 and TRBJ1-2, reads EPEVTQTPSHQVTQMGQEVILRCVPISNHLYFYWYRQILGQKVEFLVSFYNNEISEKSEIFDDQFSVERPDGSNFTLKIRSTKLEDSAMYFCASSGPLVTRVFGSGTRLTVV.

This clonotype was recorded at least ten times. DNA of the CDR3: TGTGCCAGCAGGGACCCAGTACCAGGAGATGGCTACACCTTC. This codes for CASRDPVPGDGYTF. This sequence joins TRBV6-1 and TRBJ1-2; no reliable D call. CDR3 length equals 14 residues. With 6 bases removed from V and 6 bases from J, the gap between germline ends came to 17 bases. From germline, CDR1 is MNHNS and CDR2 SASEGT.

At least ten counts were recorded for this clonotype. V usage is TRBV25-1 and J usage is TRBJ2-5; 7 bases are a match to TRBD1. The CDR3 is 15 residues long. The junction had 7 bases not matched to a gene; V was cut back by 4 bases and J by 2 bases. Germline CDR1 and CDR2: MGHDK and SYGVNS. The DNA for the CDR3 is TGTGCCAGCAGTGTATATGGGACAGCTCAAGAGACCCAGTACTTC. This sequence encodes CASSVYGTAQETQYF.

This clonotype was counted many times. The rearrangement uses TRBV11-3 and TRBJ2-2, with D perhaps assigned TRBD1 or TRBD2 (5 bases each). With 3 bases removed from V and 5 bases from J, the gap between germline ends came to 13 bases. In germline, CDR1 is SGHNT, CDR2 YENEEA. The length of the CDR3 is 15 residues. The CDR3 DNA is TGTGCCAGCAGCTTGCGAGGGGTAGTTACCGGGGAGCTGTTTTTT. It specifies CASSLRGVVTGELFF.

The table lists this clonotype with many counts. The chain carries TRBV6-5 and TRBJ1-2; D unclear. There are 14 residues in the CDR3. In germline, CDR1 is MNHEY, CDR2 SVGAGI. Trimming left V 0 bases short and J 7 bases short, with 12 bases between. The CDR3 DNA reads as TGTGCCAGCAGTTACTCATATGGAGGATTTGGCTACACCTTC. Translated, it gives CASSYSYGGFGYTF.

The V call is TRBV28, the J call TRBJ2-2, with D possibly being TRBD1 (6 bases). This CDR3 is 13 amino acids long. Trimming shortened V by 4 bases and J by 13 bases, and 16 bases separated the two germline ends. In germline, CDR1 is MDHEN, CDR2 SYDVKM. CDR3 DNA sequence: TGTGCCAGCAGTTCCCCTAGGGGCAGGGGGCTGTTTTTT. This translates into CASSSPRGRGLFF.

This clonotype was seen more than once but under ten times. The genes are TRBV10-3 and TRBJ1-2, with TRBD1 matching over 8 bases. The CDR3 runs to 14 residues. The junction had 7 bases not matched to a gene; V was cut back by 7 bases and J by 3 bases. CDR1 is ENHRY and CDR2 is SYGVKD in the germline V gene. The CDR3 bases are TGTGCCATCACCCGCGGACAGGGTGACTATGGCTACACCTTC. This gives the protein CAITRGQGDYGYTF.

The sample holds a few counts of this clonotype. The rearrangement joins TRBV4-3 to TRBJ2-7; possibly TRBD2 for D (5 bases). Germline-derived CDR1 and CDR2 are LGHNA and YSLEER. The V gene lost 3 bases and the J gene lost 1 base, with 16 bases spanning the gap. The CDR3 covers 16 residues. This CDR3 reads CASSQDRTHQSYEQYF. As DNA, the CDR3 is TGCGCCAGCAGCCAGGACCGGACTCATCAATCCTACGAGCAGTACTTC.

The chain couples TRBV28 to TRBJ1-2; D is undetermined. Germline CDR1 is MDHEN and CDR2 is SYDVKM. V dropped 6 bases and J dropped 8 bases, with 13 bases sitting between them. This CDR3 region has 12 residues. The CDR3 DNA reads as TGTGCCAGCAGCCCACCTAATGGAGGCTACACCTTC. Encoded protein: CASSPPNGGYTF.

The chain has TRBV12-3 or TRBV12-4 and TRBJ1-1, with D unclear. V was clipped by 7 bases and J by 0 bases, with 12 bases between them. The CDR3 consists of 14 residues. The CDR3 DNA follows: TGTGCCAGCACTATGGGCCAGTTGAACACTGAAGCTTTCTTT. Translated, it gives CASTMGQLNTEAFF.

This clonotype occurred many times. The rearrangement links TRBV7-6 to TRBJ2-7, with TRBD1 identical over 12 bases. Germline V gives CDR1 SGHVS, CDR2 FNYEAQ. This CDR3 comprises 15 residues. V was pared by 5 bases and J by 4 bases, with 6 bases of the junction left unmatched. CDR3 sequence reads: CASSLGTGGLYEQYF. The CDR3 nucleotides read TGTGCCAGCAGCCTTGGGACAGGGGGCTTGTACGAGCAGTACTTC. The complete variable domain, with remaining parts taken from reference TRBV7-6 and TRBJ2-7, reads GAGVSQSPRYKVTKRGQDVALRCDPISGHVSLYWYRQALGQGPEFLTYFNYEAQQDKSGLPNDRFSAERPEGSISTLTIQRTEQRDSAMYRCASSLGTGGLYEQYFGPGTRLTVT.

The chain couples TRBV6-1 to TRBJ1-1; D ambiguous. CDR3 length: 15 amino acids. CDR1 is MNHNS and CDR2 is SASEGT in the germline V gene. V dropped 5 bases and J dropped 0 bases, with 13 bases sitting between them. The DNA of the CDR3 is TGTGCCAGCAGTACCGGAGCTTCAATGAACACTGAAGCTTTCTTT. This encodes CASSTGASMNTEAFF.

This clonotype was recorded many times. The rearrangement uses TRBV6-2 or TRBV6-3 and TRBJ2-7; TRBD2 matches 7 bases. V gave up 6 bases and J gave up 3 bases; unmatched junction bases: 8. Germline lookup yields CDR1 MNHEY and CDR2 SVGEGT. This CDR3 has 14 amino acids. CDR3 coding DNA: TGTGCCAGCAGCGACGCGGGGGTATACTACGAGCAGTACTTC. Its translation: CASSDAGVYYEQYF.

This clonotype was recorded a few times. This chain joins TRBV28 and TRBJ2-7, with 10 bases lining up with TRBD2. Germline trimming cut 1 base from V and 0 bases from J; bases unmatched to any gene: 6. There are 17 residues in the CDR3. The germline CDR1 and CDR2 sequences are MDHEN and SYDVKM. CDR3 protein: CASSLFPLAGNSYEQYF. The CDR3 DNA follows: TGTGCCAGCAGTTTATTCCCACTAGCGGGGAACTCCTACGAGCAGTACTTC.